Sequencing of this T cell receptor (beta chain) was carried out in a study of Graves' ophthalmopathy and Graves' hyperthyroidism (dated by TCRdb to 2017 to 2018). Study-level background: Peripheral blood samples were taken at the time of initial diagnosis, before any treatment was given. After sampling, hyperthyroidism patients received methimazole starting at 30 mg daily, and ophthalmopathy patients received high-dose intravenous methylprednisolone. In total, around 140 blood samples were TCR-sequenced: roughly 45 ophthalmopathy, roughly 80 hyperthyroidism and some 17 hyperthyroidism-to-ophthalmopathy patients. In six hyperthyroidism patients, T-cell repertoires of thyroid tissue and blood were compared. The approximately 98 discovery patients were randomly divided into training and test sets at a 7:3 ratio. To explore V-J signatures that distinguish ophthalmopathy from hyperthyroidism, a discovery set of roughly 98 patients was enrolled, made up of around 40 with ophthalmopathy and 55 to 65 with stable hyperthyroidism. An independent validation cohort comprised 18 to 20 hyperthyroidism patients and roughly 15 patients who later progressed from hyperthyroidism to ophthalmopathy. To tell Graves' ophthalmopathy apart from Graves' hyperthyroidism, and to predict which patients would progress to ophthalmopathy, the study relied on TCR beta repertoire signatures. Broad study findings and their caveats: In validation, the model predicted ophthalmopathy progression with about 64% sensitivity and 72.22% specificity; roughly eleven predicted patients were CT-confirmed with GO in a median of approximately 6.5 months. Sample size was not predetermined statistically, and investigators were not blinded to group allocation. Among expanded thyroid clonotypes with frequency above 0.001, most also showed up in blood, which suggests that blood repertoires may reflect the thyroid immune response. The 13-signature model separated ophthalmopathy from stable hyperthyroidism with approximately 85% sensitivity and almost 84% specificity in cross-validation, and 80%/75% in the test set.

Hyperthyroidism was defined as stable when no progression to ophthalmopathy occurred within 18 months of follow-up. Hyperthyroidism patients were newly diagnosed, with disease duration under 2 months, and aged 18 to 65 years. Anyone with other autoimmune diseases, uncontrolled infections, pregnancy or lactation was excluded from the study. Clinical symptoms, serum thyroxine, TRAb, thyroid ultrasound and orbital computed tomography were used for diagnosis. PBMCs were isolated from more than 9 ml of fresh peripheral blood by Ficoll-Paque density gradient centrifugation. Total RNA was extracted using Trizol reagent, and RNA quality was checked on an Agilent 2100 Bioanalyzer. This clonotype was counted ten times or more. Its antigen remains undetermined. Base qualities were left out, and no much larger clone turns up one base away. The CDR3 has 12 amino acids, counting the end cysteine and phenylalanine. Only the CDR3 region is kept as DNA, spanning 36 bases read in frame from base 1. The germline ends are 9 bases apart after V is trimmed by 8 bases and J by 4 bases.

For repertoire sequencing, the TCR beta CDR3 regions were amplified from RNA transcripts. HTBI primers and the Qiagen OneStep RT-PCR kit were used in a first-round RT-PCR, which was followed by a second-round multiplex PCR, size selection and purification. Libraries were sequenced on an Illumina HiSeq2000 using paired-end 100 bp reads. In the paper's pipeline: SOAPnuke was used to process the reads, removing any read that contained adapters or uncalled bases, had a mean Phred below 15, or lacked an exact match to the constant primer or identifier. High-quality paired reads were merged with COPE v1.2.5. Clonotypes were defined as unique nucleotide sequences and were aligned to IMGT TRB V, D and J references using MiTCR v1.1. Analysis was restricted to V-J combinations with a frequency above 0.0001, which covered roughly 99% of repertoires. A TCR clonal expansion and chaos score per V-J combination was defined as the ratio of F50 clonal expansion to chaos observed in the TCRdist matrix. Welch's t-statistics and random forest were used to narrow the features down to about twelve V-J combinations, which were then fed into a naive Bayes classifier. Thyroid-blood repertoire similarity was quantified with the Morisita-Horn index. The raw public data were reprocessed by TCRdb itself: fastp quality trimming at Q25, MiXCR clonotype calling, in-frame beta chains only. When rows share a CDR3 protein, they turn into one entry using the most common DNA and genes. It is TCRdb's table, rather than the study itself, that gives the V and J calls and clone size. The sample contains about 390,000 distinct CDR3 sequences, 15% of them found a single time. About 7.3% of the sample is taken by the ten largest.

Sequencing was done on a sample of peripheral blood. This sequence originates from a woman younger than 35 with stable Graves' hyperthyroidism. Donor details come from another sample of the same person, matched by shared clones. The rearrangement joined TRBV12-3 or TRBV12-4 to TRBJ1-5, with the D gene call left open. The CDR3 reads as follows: CASLRGNQPQHF. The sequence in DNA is TGTGCCAGCTTGCGGGGAAATCAGCCCCAGCATTTT.